The entry that follows covers one T cell receptor beta chain sequence. The antigen is undetermined. Per the germline V gene, CDR1 is MDHEN and CDR2 is SYDVKM. The V and J ends lost 2 bases and 3 bases respectively, with 11 bases between them. This CDR3 region has 14 residues. The data derive from a study of persistence of HIV-infected CD4 T cells. An overlapping HIV-1 Gag peptide pool stimulated these cells at about 0.91 ug/peptide/mL. CD4+ T cells upregulating both CD40 ligand and CD69 were sorted as responding cells. The libraries were made with immunoSEQ version 4 in survey mode. Sequenced by immunoSEQ multiplex PCR; TCRdb stores in-frame clones only, minus some. The data hold under 40,000 clones, with roughly three quarters observed a single time.

The genes are TRBV28 and TRBJ2-7, with D perhaps TRBD2 (6 bases). The sample consisted of CD4+ T cells sorted from PBMCs after approximately 19-hour stimulation, taken from a patient who received antiretroviral therapy. The receptor's source is an adult man with HIV who was CMV-seropositive. The CDR3 region is CASSLGGALYEQYF. CDR3 nucleotide sequence: TGTGCCAGCAGTTTAGGCGGGGCCCTCTACGAGCAGTACTTC.